This T cell receptor (beta chain) originates from a study of blood T cell repertoires in COVID-19. In the study overall: T cells, B-cell-depleted T cells, or PBMCs supplied cDNA or gDNA.

Method: immunoSEQ multiplex PCR; TCRdb's copy keeps in-frame clones and lacks some. Altogether more than 110,000 clones are present, 75% to 80% being singletons, with the ten largest covering roughly 8.6%. V dropped 0 bases and J dropped 6 bases, with 9 bases sitting between them. CDR1 and CDR2 (germline): SGHNT, YYREEE (reference sequence). This CDR3 has 13 amino acids. Specimen: peripheral blood. The chain links TRBV5-4 to TRBJ1-1; D gene unclear. This receptor was obtained from a woman in her forties or fifties with active or convalescent COVID-19. CDR3 sequence: CASSLELHSEAFF. CDR3 sequence (DNA): TGTGCCAGCAGCTTGGAGCTCCACTCTGAAGCTTTCTTT. Complete variable domain (other parts from reference TRBV5-4 and TRBJ1-1): ETGVTQSPTHLIKTRGQQVTLRCSSQSGHNTVSWYQQALGQGPQFIFQYYREEENGRGNFPPRFSGLQFPNYSSELNVNALELDDSALYLCASSLELHSEAFFGQGTRLTVV.